These 27 T cell receptor beta chains came from one sample sequenced in a study of blood T cell repertoires in COVID-19. Profiled with immunoSEQ multiplex PCR; TCRdb holds only in-frame clones, not every one. The data show about 170,000 clones, 87% seen once. What was sequenced was PBMCs or T cells enriched from blood (not recorded which). Source of these receptors: a human donor with acute COVID-19. The donor label of this sample is uncertain.

The rearrangement uses TRBV6-6 and TRBJ1-2; 7 bases fit TRBD1. The CDR3 covers 13 residues. CDR1 and CDR2 (germline): MNHNY, SVGAGI (reference sequence). V lost 5 bases and J lost 8; bases outside the gene matches: 8. The CDR3 bases are TGTGCCAGCAGTACAGCGACAGGGACCGGCTACACCTTC. As protein: CASSTATGTGYTF.

The chain couples TRBV10-3 to TRBJ1-1; 10 positions agree with TRBD1. The germline CDR1 and CDR2 sequences are ENHRY and SYGVKD. This CDR3 has 15 amino acids. V was pared by 6 bases and J by 6 bases, with 10 bases of the junction left unmatched. CDR3 sequence: CAISDRDRGVPEAFF. The CDR3 DNA reads TGTGCCATCAGCGACCGGGACAGGGGTGTCCCTGAAGCTTTCTTT.

This clone came up once. The chain has TRBV2 and TRBJ1-2; TRBD1 matches 8 bases. The germline gives CDR1 SNHLY, CDR2 FYNNEI. The trim removed 3 bases at V and 4 bases at J, leaving 7 bases unmatched. CDR3 length equals 15 residues. The CDR3 loop reads CASSDGDRRGYGYTF. CDR3 nucleotides: TGTGCCAGCAGTGATGGGGACAGGAGAGGCTATGGCTACACCTTC.

The chain is built from TRBV4-3 and TRBJ1-5, with no clear D. The CDR3 loop spans 14 amino acids. The V gene lost 0 bases and the J gene lost 5 bases, with 8 bases spanning the gap. Germline V lookup: CDR1 LGHNA, CDR2 YSLEER. The CDR3 DNA is TGCGCCAGCAGCCAAGATGGGCAGCATCAGCCCCAGCATTTT. Translation: CASSQDGQHQPQHF.

The chain links TRBV5-1 to TRBJ2-3; D is unresolved. Between the trimmed V and J ends, which lost 0 bases and 5 bases, there was a span of 10 bases. The CDR3 extends over 14 amino acids. The V gene's germline CDR1 is SGHRS and CDR2 YFSETQ. CDR3 DNA sequence: TGCGCCAGCAGCTTGGCCCTAGTTCTAGATACGCAGTATTTT. Protein product: CASSLALVLDTQYF.

The chain carries TRBV27 and TRBJ2-1; D unresolved. The V gene lost 0 bases and the J gene lost 7 bases, with 4 bases spanning the gap. The CDR3 runs 12 residues. The germline CDR1 and CDR2 sequences are MNHEY and SMNVEV (reference sequence). DNA for the CDR3: TGTGCCAGCAGTTTATCCCAAAATGAGCAGTTCTTC. Protein product: CASSLSQNEQFF.

The genes are TRBV6-5 and TRBJ1-1, with TRBD1 matching over 7 bases. CDR1 is MNHEY, CDR2 SVGAGI, per germline. Trimming at V came to 2 bases and at J to 0 bases, leaving 6 bases not matched to a gene. This CDR3 is 16 amino acids long. As DNA, the CDR3 is TGTGCCAGCAGTTACACACAGGGGTTTTTGAACACTGAAGCTTTCTTT. Its protein product is CASSYTQGFLNTEAFF.

This clone was picked up one time. This chain links TRBV27 with TRBJ2-1, with 9 bases matching TRBD2. This CDR3 region has 15 residues. Germline CDR1 and CDR2: MNHEY and SMNVEV (reference sequence). Trimming cost V 7 bases and J 9 bases; bases outside gene matches: 13. In nucleotides, the CDR3 is TGTGCCAGCACCAGACCGGGACTAGCTGGGACTGAGCAGTTCTTC. It codes for CASTRPGLAGTEQFF.

The chain recombines TRBV4-2 with TRBJ2-6; D remains unclear. The CDR3 totals 16 residues. V lost 0 bases, J lost 0 bases, and 6 bases lay in between. Looked up from germline, CDR1 is LGHNA and CDR2 is YNFKEQ. CDR3 DNA sequence: TGTGCCAGCAGCCAAGAGTCCGTCTCTGGGGCCAACGTCCTGACTTTC. Encoded protein: CASSQESVSGANVLTF.

The rearrangement links TRBV6-5 to TRBJ2-7; tentative D call: TRBD2 (5 bases). This CDR3 comprises 13 residues. CDR1 is MNHEY and CDR2 is SVGAGI in the germline V gene. With 2 bases removed from V and 4 bases from J, the gap between germline ends came to 9 bases. CDR3 bases: TGTGCCAGCAGTTACCGACGAGGGTACGAGCAGTACTTC. The encoded protein is CASSYRRGYEQYF.

The chain has TRBV2 and TRBJ2-1; TRBD2 matches at 13 bases. Germline CDR1 is SNHLY and CDR2 is FYNNEI. This CDR3 has 18 amino acids. Trimming cost V 6 bases and J 0 bases; bases outside gene matches: 8. DNA for the CDR3: TGTGCCAGCAGCGCGACTAGCGGGGGGCCTAGCTCCTACAATGAGCAGTTCTTC. It translates to CASSATSGGPSSYNEQFF.

The chain links TRBV4-1 to TRBJ1-1; possibly TRBD1 for D (5 bases). V dropped 0 bases and J dropped 5 bases, with 13 bases sitting between them. The CDR3 has 15 amino acids. Germline V gives CDR1 MGHRA, CDR2 YSYEKL. The CDR3 loop is CASSQDGSGNTEAFF. Written as DNA, the CDR3 is TGCGCCAGCAGCCAAGATGGGTCAGGGAATACTGAAGCTTTCTTT.

The chain links TRBV11-2 to TRBJ1-4; a possible D gene is TRBD1 (6 bases). The CDR3 is made up of 17 amino acids. V was clipped by 5 bases and J by 0 bases, with 16 bases between them. The germline V gene has CDR1 SGHAT and CDR2 FQNNGV. The DNA for the CDR3 is TGTGCCAGCAGCCAAGGGACATGGGATCCAACTAATGAAAAACTGTTTTTT. This encodes CASSQGTWDPTNEKLFF. The full variable domain, in which reference TRBV11-2 and TRBJ1-4 provide the parts outside the CDR3, is EAGVAQSPRYKIIEKRQSVAFWCNPISGHATLYWYQQILGQGPKLLIQFQNNGVVDDSQLPKDRFSAERLKGVDSTLKIQPAKLEDSAVYLCASSQGTWDPTNEKLFFGSGTQLSVL.

V and J are TRBV7-2 and TRBJ1-2, with a possible D match to TRBD1 (5 bases). V lost 4 bases and J 7 bases, leaving 16 bases between the germline ends. Germline CDR1 reads SGHTA; CDR2 reads FQGNSA. This CDR3 spans 14 amino acids. The DNA for the CDR3 is TGTGCCAGCAGCTCGCCTGTGGGGGGAGGTGGCTACACCTTC. Residues: CASSSPVGGGGYTF.

The chain combines TRBV6-5 with TRBJ2-7, with TRBD1 identical over 9 bases. CDR1 and CDR2 from the germline V gene are MNHEY and SVGAGI. This CDR3 region has 15 residues. V gave up 2 bases and J gave up 7 bases; unmatched junction bases: 9. CDR3 sequence reads: CASSYGSQGAYEQYF. The DNA of the CDR3 is TGTGCCAGCAGTTACGGCTCACAGGGGGCATATGAGCAGTACTTC.

The chain combines TRBV7-6 with TRBJ2-2; TRBD1 matches 10 bases. From germline, CDR1 is SGHVS and CDR2 FNYEAQ. The V gene end was trimmed by 5 bases and the J gene end by 5 bases; junction bases not matched to a gene: 5. The CDR3 has 15 amino acids. CDR3 bases: TGTGCCAGCAGCGGAGACAGGGGGCGTACCGGGGAGCTGTTTTTT. This gives the protein CASSGDRGRTGELFF. The complete variable domain, with remaining parts taken from reference TRBV7-6 and TRBJ2-2, reads GAGVSQSPRYKVTKRGQDVALRCDPISGHVSLYWYRQALGQGPEFLTYFNYEAQQDKSGLPNDRFSAERPEGSISTLTIQRTEQRDSAMYRCASSGDRGRTGELFFGEGSRLTVL.

The chain's CDR3 is CASNLAGGPTDTQYF. The CDR3 DNA is TGTGCCAGCAACCTAGCGGGGGGCCCCACAGATACGCAGTATTTT. This chain connects TRBV3-1 (or the pseudogene TRBV3-2) to TRBJ2-3; 11 bases are shared with TRBD2. CDR1 is LGHDT, CDR2 YNNKEL, per germline (reference sequence). This CDR3 has 15 residues. With 7 bases clipped from V and 2 bases from J, the junction kept 5 bases outside the gene matches.

The gene calls are TRBV19 and TRBJ2-1, with 8 nucleotides matching TRBD2. The CDR3 has 15 amino acids. Germline CDR1 and CDR2: LNHDA and SQIVND (reference sequence). The V segment lost 8 bases and the J segment 4 bases; nucleotides outside the gene matches: 10. The CDR3 sequence is CASSPLAGAYNEQFF. Written as DNA, the CDR3 is TGTGCCAGTTCCCCTCTAGCGGGCGCATACAATGAGCAGTTCTTC.

The chain combines TRBV7-6 with TRBJ2-5, with D possibly being TRBD2 (6 bases). Germline loops: CDR1 SGHVS, CDR2 FNYEAQ. Trimming shortened V by 5 bases and J by 8 bases, and 18 bases separated the two germline ends. This CDR3 is built from 14 residues. CDR3 sequence reads: CASSLKGLVATQYF. The CDR3 coding sequence is TGTGCCAGCAGCCTCAAGGGACTCGTAGCTACCCAGTACTTC.

V and J are TRBV20-1 and TRBJ2-7; D is undetermined. CDR1 and CDR2 (germline): DFQATT, SNEGSKA (reference sequence). CDR3 length equals 10 residues. V shed 3 bases and J shed 4 bases, with 4 bases lying between them. This chain's CDR3 is CSASSYEQYF. The CDR3 DNA follows: TGCAGTGCTAGTTCGTACGAGCAGTACTTC.

The chain employs TRBV10-3 and TRBJ1-5; possibly TRBD1 for D (5 bases). V was cut by 7 bases and J by 4 bases, with 14 bases left in between. This CDR3 is 14 amino acids long. Germline loops: CDR1 ENHRY, CDR2 SYGVKD. The CDR3 sequence: CAIKNDSPNQPQHF. CDR3 DNA sequence: TGTGCCATCAAGAACGACAGCCCTAATCAGCCCCAGCATTTT.

The chain carries TRBV11-2 and TRBJ2-7, with 7 nucleotides matching TRBD1. Trimming took 8 bases from V and 0 from J; bases not matched to a gene: 4. CDR1 and CDR2 (germline): SGHAT, FQNNGV. This CDR3 comprises 13 residues. As DNA, the CDR3 is TGTGCCAGCGGTTCAGGGGGCTCCTACGAGCAGTACTTC. This encodes CASGSGGSYEQYF.

The chain links TRBV13 to TRBJ1-6; 8 positions agree with TRBD1. Germline CDR1 is PRHDT and CDR2 is FYEKMQ (reference sequence). CDR3 length: 14 amino acids. The V and J ends lost 5 bases and 5 bases, in that order; junction bases with no gene match: 2. CDR3: CASSRQGHNSPLHF. CDR3 in DNA: TGTGCCAGCAGCCGACAGGGGCATAATTCACCCCTCCACTTT.

The rearrangement joins TRBV7-9 to TRBJ1-3, with 10 bases matching TRBD1. Germline V CDR1 and CDR2: SEHNR, FQNEAQ (reference sequence). This CDR3 contains 16 residues. The ends lost 1 base at V and 2 bases at J; junction bases unmatched: 2. The CDR3 loop reads CASSLVGQGAGNTIYF. The CDR3 DNA is TGTGCCAGCAGCTTAGTAGGACAGGGGGCTGGAAACACCATATATTTT.

This rearrangement joins TRBV9 to TRBJ1-1; TRBD1 might be the D (5 bases). This CDR3 has 13 residues. V dropped 5 bases and J dropped 0 bases, with 8 bases sitting between them. Germline V gene lookup returns CDR1 SGDLS and CDR2 YYNGEE. The chain's CDR3 is CASSLTVNTEAFF. DNA for the CDR3: TGTGCCAGCAGTCTGACAGTGAACACTGAAGCTTTCTTT.

V is TRBV12-5 and J is TRBJ2-5; possibly TRBD2 for D (7 bases). The ends were cut back, 1 base at V and 4 bases at J, with 10 bases in the middle. The CDR3 extends over 14 amino acids. Germline V CDR1 and CDR2: LGHNT, FRNRAP. For the CDR3, the DNA is TGTGCTAGTGGTTTGGGCGGGGGCTCAGAGACCCAGTACTTC. Its protein product is CASGLGGGSETQYF.

V is TRBV5-8 and J is TRBJ2-5; TRBD1 agrees at 7 bases. Per germline, CDR1 SGHTS and CDR2 YDEGEE. CDR3 length equals 14 residues. V was pared by 3 bases and J by 0 bases, with 2 bases of the junction left unmatched. In nucleotides, the CDR3 is TGTGCCAGCAGCTGGGGACAGAACCAAGAGACCCAGTACTTC. It translates to CASSWGQNQETQYF.